The T cell receptor (beta chain) under discussion was sequenced for a study of CD8+ T cells in alopecia areata. Sequencing used cDNA as its template, made by extracting RNA and reverse transcribing it. TCRdb keeps only in-frame clones here, not all; method: immunoSEQ multiplex PCR. In the table there are some 120,000 clones, roughly three fifths of which are singletons. V was pared by 6 bases and J by 2 bases, with 7 bases of the junction left unmatched. The length of the CDR3 is 14 residues. In germline, CDR1 is SQVTM, CDR2 ANQGSEA. Described treatment: oral pan-JAK inhibitor, 5-10 mg twice daily. This clone showed up just a few times.

The starting material was CD8+ T cells sorted from blood, obtained at week 24, from a patient treated with tofacitinib. The source of this sequence is a human donor with alopecia areata. The chain combines TRBV29-1 with TRBJ2-7; TRBD1 aligns across 10 bases. CDR3 loop: CSVGTGDSAYEQYF. For the CDR3, the DNA is TGCAGCGTGGGGACAGGGGATAGCGCCTACGAGCAGTACTTC.